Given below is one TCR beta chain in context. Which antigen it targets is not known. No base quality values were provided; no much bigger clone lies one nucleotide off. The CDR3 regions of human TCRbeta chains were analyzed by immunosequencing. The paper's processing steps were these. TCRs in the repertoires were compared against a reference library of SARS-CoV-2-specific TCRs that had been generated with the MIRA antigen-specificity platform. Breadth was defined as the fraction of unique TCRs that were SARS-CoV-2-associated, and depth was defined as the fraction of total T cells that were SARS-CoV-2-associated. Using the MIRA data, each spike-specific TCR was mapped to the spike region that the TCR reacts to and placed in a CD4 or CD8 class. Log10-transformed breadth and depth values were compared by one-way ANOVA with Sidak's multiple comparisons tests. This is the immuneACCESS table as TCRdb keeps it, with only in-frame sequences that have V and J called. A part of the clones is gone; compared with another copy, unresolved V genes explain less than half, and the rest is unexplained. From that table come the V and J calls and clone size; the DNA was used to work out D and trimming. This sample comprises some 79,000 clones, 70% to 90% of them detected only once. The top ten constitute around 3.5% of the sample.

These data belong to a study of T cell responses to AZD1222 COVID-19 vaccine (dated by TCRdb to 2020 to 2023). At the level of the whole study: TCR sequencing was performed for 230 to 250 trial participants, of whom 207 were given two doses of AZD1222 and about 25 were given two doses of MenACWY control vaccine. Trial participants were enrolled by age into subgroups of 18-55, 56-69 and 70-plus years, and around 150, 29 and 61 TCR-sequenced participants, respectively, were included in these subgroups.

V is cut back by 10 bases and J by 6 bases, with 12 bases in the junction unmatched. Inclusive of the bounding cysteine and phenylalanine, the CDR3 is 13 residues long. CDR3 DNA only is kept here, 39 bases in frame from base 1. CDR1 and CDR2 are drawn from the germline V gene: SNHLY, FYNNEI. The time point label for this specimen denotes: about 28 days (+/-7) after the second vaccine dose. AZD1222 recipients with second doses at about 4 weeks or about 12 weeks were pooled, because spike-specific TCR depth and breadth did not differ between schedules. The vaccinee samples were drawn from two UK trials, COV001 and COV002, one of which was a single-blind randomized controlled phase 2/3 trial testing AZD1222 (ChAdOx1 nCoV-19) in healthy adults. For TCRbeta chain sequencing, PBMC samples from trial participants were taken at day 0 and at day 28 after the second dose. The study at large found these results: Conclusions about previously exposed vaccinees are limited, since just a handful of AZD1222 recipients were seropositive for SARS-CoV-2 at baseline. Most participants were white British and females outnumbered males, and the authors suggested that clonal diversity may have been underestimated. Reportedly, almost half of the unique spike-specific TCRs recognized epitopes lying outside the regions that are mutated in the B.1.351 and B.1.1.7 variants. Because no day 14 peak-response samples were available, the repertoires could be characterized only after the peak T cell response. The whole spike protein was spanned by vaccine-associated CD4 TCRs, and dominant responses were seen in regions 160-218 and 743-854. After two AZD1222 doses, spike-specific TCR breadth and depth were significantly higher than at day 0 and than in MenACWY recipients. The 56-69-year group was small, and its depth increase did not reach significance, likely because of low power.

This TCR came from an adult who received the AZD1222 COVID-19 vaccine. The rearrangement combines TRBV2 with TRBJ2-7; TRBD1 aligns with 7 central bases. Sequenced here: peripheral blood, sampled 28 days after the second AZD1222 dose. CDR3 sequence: CANQRQGFPEQYF. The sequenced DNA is TGTGCCAACCAGAGACAGGGATTTCCCGAGCAGTACTTC.